Listed below are T cell receptor beta chains from one sample, sequenced in a study of T cell changes during pregnancy in multiple sclerosis. Libraries were prepared by immunoSEQ multiplex PCR; TCRdb keeps only in-frame clonotypes and omits some of them. The table has about 85,000 clones, 90% to 95% seen once; the top ten hold 2.5% to 3%. Sequencing used peripheral blood, obtained in the first trimester of pregnancy. The source of these receptors is a female donor with multiple sclerosis, enrolled in a pregnancy study. Both conserved end residues are trimmed from each CDR3.

j_call: TRBJ2-3; v_call: TRBV5-7; cdr3_aa: ASSFGRSGGRDTQY
j_call: TRBJ1-6; v_call: TRBV2; cdr3_aa: ASSEWRLDSNSPLH
j_call: TRBJ1-5; v_call: TRBV6-1; cdr3_aa: AISNTETQPQH
j_call: TRBJ1-2; v_call: TRBV5-1; cdr3_aa: ASSLEGAQYGYT
j_call: TRBJ1-6; v_call: TRBV19; cdr3_aa: ASSVDRGNSPLH
j_call: TRBJ1-2; v_call: TRBV27; cdr3_aa: ASSLTGNYGYT
j_call: TRBJ2-3; v_call: TRBV30; cdr3_aa: AWGRGTDTQY
j_call: TRBJ2-5; v_call: TRBV30; cdr3_aa: AWSVTAGLAATQY
j_call: TRBJ2-5; v_call: TRBV15; cdr3_aa: ATSRETGAHGETQY
j_call: TRBJ1-2; v_call: TRBV7-8; cdr3_aa: ASSLVDSMGYT
j_call: TRBJ1-6; v_call: TRBV28; cdr3_aa: ASSFQGQGLSPLH
j_call: TRBJ1-2; v_call: TRBV12-5; cdr3_aa: ASGLEGLGGYT
j_call: TRBJ1-1; v_call: TRBV5-6; cdr3_aa: ASSLRGTEAF
j_call: TRBJ1-2; v_call: TRBV27; cdr3_aa: ASSLSPRQIQGYT
j_call: TRBJ1-4; v_call: TRBV15; cdr3_aa: ATSRVPGREEKLF
j_call: TRBJ2-6; v_call: TRBV5-1; cdr3_aa: ASSLAGGAGANVLT
j_call: TRBJ1-2; v_call: TRBV13; cdr3_aa: ASSRQGVFDYGYT
j_call: TRBJ2-6; v_call: TRBV19; cdr3_aa: ASNDRVSGANVLT
j_call: TRBJ1-2; v_call: TRBV27; cdr3_aa: ASRKTGVYGYT
j_call: TRBJ1-5; v_call: TRBV6-4; cdr3_aa: ASSVVYSNQPQH
j_call: TRBJ2-2; v_call: TRBV18; cdr3_aa: ASSLNIQAGELF
j_call: TRBJ2-2; v_call: TRBV15; cdr3_aa: ATSREGLNTGELF
j_call: TRBJ1-3; v_call: TRBV9; cdr3_aa: ASSVTGQSSGNTIY
j_call: TRBJ1-2; v_call: TRBV7-3; cdr3_aa: ASSPRGNYGYT
j_call: TRBJ1-4; v_call: TRBV30; cdr3_aa: AWSSGEKLF
j_call: TRBJ2-1; v_call: TRBV6-6; cdr3_aa: ASRIDTSSYNEQF
j_call: TRBJ2-7; v_call: TRBV5-5; cdr3_aa: ASSLGPNGGTGRSYEQY
j_call: TRBJ1-3; v_call: TRBV30; cdr3_aa: AWRQGHAGNTIY
j_call: TRBJ2-7; v_call: TRBV5-1; cdr3_aa: ASSETGTYEQY
j_call: TRBJ2-2; v_call: TRBV7-9; cdr3_aa: ASRGGNTGELF
j_call: TRBJ2-7; v_call: TRBV7-2; cdr3_aa: ASSLYYEQY
j_call: TRBJ1-4; v_call: TRBV18; cdr3_aa: ASSTGVDEKLF
j_call: TRBJ2-1; v_call: TRBV7-8; cdr3_aa: ASSLEDSRYNEQF
j_call: TRBJ2-3; v_call: TRBV6-1; cdr3_aa: ASSETGTDTQY
j_call: TRBJ1-6; v_call: TRBV6-6; cdr3_aa: ASSQNYNSPLH
j_call: TRBJ2-7; v_call: TRBV11-2; cdr3_aa: ASSPGTGTLSYEQY
j_call: TRBJ2-1; v_call: TRBV7-9; cdr3_aa: ASSASGGFLNEQF
j_call: TRBJ2-1; v_call: TRBV7-9; cdr3_aa: ASYTGSGGNYNEQF
j_call: TRBJ1-1; v_call: TRBV19; cdr3_aa: ASRGSTGAF
j_call: TRBJ1-4; v_call: TRBV27; cdr3_aa: ATKDGGGLEKLF
j_call: TRBJ1-4; v_call: TRBV4-1; cdr3_aa: ASSLLTQGIGEKLF
j_call: TRBJ2-3; v_call: TRBV2; cdr3_aa: ASSEAAVRDTQY
j_call: TRBJ1-2; v_call: TRBV5-4; cdr3_aa: ASKSNQGRNYGYT
j_call: TRBJ1-4; v_call: TRBV7-3; cdr3_aa: ASSPQGGTNEKLF
j_call: TRBJ1-2; v_call: TRBV19; cdr3_aa: ASSMGQGDGYT
j_call: TRBJ1-6; v_call: TRBV7-9; cdr3_aa: ASSSGQNYNSPLH
j_call: TRBJ2-1; v_call: TRBV7-2; cdr3_aa: ASSLAFGGGRNEQF
j_call: TRBJ2-3; v_call: TRBV2; cdr3_aa: ASSEGLAVDFDTQY
j_call: TRBJ2-1; v_call: TRBV4-1; cdr3_aa: ASSQDLRQDLYNEQF
j_call: TRBJ2-1; v_call: TRBV19; cdr3_aa: ASSASTGGEQF
j_call: TRBJ1-1; v_call: TRBV6-5; cdr3_aa: ASSYNRGNTEAF
j_call: TRBJ1-6; v_call: TRBV5-8; cdr3_aa: ASSLRQGYNSPLH
j_call: TRBJ2-7; v_call: TRBV5-5; cdr3_aa: ASLEGTASREQY
j_call: TRBJ2-5; v_call: TRBV6-5; cdr3_aa: ASSPGTSGASQY